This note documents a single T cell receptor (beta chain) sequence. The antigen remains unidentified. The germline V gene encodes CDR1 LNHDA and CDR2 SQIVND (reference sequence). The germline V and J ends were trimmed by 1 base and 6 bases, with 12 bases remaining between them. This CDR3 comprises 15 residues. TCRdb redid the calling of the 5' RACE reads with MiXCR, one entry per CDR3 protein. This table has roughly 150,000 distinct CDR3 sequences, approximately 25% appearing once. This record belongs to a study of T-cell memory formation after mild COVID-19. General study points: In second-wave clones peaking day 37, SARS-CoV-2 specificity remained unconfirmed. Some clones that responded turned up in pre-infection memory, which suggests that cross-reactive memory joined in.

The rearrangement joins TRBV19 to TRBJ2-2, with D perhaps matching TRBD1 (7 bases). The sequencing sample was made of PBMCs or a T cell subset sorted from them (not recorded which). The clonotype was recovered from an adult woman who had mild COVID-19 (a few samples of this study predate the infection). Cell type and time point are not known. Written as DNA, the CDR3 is TGTGCCAGTAGTATAGGACAGGGAGGTCCCGGGGAGCTGTTTTTT. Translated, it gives CASSIGQGGPGELFF.